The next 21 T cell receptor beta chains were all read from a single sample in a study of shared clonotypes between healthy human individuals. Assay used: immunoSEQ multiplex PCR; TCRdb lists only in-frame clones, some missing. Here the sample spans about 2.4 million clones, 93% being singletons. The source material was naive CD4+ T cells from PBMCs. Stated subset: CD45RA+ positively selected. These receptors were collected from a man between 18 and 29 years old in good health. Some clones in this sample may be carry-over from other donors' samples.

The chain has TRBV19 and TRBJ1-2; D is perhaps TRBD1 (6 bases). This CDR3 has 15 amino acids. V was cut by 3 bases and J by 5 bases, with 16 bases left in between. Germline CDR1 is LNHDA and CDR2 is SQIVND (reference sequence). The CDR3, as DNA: TGTGCCAGTAGTATCCAACTGGACAGACCATATGGCTACACCTTC. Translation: CASSIQLDRPYGYTF.

In nucleotides, the CDR3 is TGTGCCAGCTCCCGGGACAGAGAGTACGAGCAGTACTTC. Its protein is CASSRDREYEQYF. This chain links TRBV18 with TRBJ2-7, with 7 bases fitting TRBD1. V lost 6 bases, J lost 4 bases, and 6 bases stayed unmatched. This CDR3 is 13 amino acids long. CDR1 and CDR2 from the germline V gene are KGHSH and LQKENI.

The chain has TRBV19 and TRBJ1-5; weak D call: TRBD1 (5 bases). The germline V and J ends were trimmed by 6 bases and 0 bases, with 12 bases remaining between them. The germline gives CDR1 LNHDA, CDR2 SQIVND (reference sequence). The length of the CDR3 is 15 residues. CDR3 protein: CASRPGQYSNQPQHF. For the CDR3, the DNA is TGTGCCAGTAGGCCGGGGCAATATAGCAATCAGCCCCAGCATTTT.

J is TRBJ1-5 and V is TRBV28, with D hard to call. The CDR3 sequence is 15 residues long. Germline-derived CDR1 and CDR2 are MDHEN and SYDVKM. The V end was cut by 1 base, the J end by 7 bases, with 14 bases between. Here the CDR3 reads CASSLLDGVYQPQHF. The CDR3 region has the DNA TGTGCCAGCAGTTTATTAGACGGGGTATACCAGCCCCAGCATTTT.

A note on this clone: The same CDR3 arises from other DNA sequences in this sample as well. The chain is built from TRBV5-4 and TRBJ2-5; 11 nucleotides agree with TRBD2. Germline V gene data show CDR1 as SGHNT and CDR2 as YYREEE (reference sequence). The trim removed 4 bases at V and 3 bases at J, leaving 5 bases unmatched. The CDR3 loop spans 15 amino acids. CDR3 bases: TGTGCCAGCAGCCTGGGGACTAGCGGTGAAGAGACCCAGTACTTC. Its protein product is CASSLGTSGEETQYF.

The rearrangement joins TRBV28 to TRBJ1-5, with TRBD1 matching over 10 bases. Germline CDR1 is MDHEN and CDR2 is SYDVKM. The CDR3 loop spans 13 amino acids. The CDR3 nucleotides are TGTGGTTCCGGGACAGGGGGCAATCAGCCCCAGCATTTT. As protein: CGSGTGGNQPQHF.

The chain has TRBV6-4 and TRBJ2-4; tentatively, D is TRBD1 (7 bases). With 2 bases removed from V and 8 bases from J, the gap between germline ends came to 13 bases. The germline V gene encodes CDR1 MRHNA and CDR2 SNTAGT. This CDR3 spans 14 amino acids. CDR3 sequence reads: CASSDPRGAYIQYF. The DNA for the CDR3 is TGTGCCAGCAGTGACCCCAGGGGGGCGTACATTCAGTACTTC.

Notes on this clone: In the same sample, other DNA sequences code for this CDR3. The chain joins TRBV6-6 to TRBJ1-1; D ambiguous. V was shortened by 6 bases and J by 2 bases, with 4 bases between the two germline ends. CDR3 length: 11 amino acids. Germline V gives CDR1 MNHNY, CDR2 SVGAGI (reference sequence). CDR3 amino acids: CASRGNTEAFF. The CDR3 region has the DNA TGTGCCAGCAGAGGAAACACTGAAGCTTTCTTT.

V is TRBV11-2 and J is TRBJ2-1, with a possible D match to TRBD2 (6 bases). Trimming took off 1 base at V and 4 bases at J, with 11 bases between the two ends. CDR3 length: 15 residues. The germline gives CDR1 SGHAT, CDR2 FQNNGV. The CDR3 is CASSLGRRGYNEQFF. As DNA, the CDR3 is TGTGCCAGCAGCTTAGGACGGCGGGGATACAATGAGCAGTTCTTC. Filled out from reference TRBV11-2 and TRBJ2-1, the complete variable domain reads EAGVAQSPRYKIIEKRQSVAFWCNPISGHATLYWYQQILGQGPKLLIQFQNNGVVDDSQLPKDRFSAERLKGVDSTLKIQPAKLEDSAVYLCASSLGRRGYNEQFFGPGTRLTVL.

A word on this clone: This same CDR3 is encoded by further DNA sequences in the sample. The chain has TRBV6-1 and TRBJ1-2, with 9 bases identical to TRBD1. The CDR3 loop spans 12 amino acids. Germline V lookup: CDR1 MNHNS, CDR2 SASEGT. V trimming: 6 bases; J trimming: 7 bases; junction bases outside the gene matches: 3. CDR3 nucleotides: TGTGCCAGCAGCGTGACAGGGGGTGGCTACACCTTC. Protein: CASSVTGGGYTF.

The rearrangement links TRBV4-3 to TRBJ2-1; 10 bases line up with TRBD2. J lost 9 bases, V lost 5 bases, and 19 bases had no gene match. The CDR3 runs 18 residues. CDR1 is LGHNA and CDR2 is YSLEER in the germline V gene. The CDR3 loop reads CASSAGFLGASGSGEQFF. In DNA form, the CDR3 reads TGCGCCAGCAGCGCGGGGTTTCTGGGGGCTAGCGGGAGCGGTGAGCAGTTCTTC.

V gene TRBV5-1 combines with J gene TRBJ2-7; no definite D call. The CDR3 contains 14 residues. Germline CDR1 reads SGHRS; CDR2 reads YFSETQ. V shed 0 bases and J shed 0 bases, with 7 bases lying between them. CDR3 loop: CASSLDPNSYEQYF. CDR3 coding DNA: TGCGCCAGCAGCTTGGATCCCAACTCCTACGAGCAGTACTTC.

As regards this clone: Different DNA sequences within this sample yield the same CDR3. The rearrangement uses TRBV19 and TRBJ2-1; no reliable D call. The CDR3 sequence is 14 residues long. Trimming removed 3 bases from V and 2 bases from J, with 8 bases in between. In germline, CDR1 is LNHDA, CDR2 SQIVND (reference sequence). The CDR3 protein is CASSIVGTYNEQFF. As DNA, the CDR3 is TGTGCCAGTAGTATTGTTGGGACCTACAATGAGCAGTTCTTC.

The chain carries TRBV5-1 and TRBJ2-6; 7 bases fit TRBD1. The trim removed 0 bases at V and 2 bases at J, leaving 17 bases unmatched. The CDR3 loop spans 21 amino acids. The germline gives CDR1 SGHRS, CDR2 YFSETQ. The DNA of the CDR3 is TGCGCCAGCAGCTTGGGGGCCCCCGGGACAGAAGGGATCCCTGGGGCCAACGTCCTGACTTTC. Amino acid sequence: CASSLGAPGTEGIPGANVLTF.

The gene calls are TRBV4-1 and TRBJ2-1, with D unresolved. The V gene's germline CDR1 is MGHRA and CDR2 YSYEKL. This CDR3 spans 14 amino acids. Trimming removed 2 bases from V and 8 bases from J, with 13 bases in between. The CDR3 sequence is CASSQSLVRDEQFF. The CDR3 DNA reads TGCGCCAGCAGCCAAAGTCTAGTACGGGATGAGCAGTTCTTC.

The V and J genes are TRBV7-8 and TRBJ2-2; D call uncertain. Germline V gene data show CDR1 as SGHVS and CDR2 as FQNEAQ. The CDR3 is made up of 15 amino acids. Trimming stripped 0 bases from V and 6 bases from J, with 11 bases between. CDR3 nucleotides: TGTGCCAGCAGCTTAGCGCTCTCTCCTTCCGGGGAGCTGTTTTTT. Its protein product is CASSLALSPSGELFF.

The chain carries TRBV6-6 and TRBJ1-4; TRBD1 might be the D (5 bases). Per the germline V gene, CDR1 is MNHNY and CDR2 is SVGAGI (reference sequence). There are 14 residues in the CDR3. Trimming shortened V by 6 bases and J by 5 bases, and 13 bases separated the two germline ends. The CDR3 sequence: CASSPGRRNEKLFF. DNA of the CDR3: TGTGCCAGCAGCCCGGGACGGAGAAATGAAAAACTGTTTTTT.

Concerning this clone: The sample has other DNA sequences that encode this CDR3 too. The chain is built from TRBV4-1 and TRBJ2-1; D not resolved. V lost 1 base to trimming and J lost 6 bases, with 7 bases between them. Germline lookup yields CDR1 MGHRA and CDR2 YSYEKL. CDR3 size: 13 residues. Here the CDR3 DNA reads TGCGCCAGCAGCCAAGTAGGGCTCAATGAGCAGTTCTTC. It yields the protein CASSQVGLNEQFF.

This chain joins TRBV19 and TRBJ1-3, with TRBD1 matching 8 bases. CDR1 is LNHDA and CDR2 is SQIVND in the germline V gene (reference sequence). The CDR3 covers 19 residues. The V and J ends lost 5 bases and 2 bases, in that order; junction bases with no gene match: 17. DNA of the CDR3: TGTGCCAGTAGTCATCCGGGGCCAGGGGGCGCGTTTACTGGAAACACCATATATTTT. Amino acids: CASSHPGPGGAFTGNTIYF.

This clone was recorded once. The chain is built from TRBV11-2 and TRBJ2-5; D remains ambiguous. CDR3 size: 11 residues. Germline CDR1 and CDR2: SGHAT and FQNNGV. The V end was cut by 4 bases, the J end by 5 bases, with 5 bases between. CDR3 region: CASSSSETQYF. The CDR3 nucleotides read TGTGCCAGCAGCTCTTCGGAGACCCAGTACTTC.

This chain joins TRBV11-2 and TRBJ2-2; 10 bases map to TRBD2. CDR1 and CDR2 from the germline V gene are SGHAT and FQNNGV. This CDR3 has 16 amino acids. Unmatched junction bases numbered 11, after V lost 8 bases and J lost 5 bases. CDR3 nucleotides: TGTGCCAGCGACCGGACTAGCGGCGGGTGGACCGGGGAGCTGTTTTTT. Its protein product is CASDRTSGGWTGELFF.